A selection of T cell receptor beta chains follows, all from one sample in a study of cytomegalovirus exposure and HLA in healthy donors. Repertoires were generated with immunoSEQ multiplex PCR, while TCRdb's copy carries only in-frame clones and drops some. The sample lists more than 110,000 clones; about 77% were seen once. Material: PBMCs. The receptors shown here come from a male donor in good health and CMV-seronegative. The CDR3 runs from the conserved cysteine through the conserved F or W. Each record gives: V gene, CDR3 length, D gene, CDR3 protein. D genes are given only for firm matches.

TRBV6-1,15,TRBD1,CASSEGDRGIGPQHF
TRBV5-8,16,.,CASSRVGLQSSYEQYF
TRBV9,16,.,CASSVLPTGSGNEQFF
TRBV29-1,13,.,CSVDPPANYGYTF
TRBV6-5,16,TRBD2,CASSYSGLGRTGELFF
TRBV5-4,16,.,CASSPQGGGRSPEAFF
TRBV7-3,16,.,CSSNLVGGANTGELFF
TRBV11-3,14,.,CASSLDGLTGSLYF
TRBV6-5,13,.,CASSYTAVSEAFF
TRBV11-3,11,.,CASSRDSKLYF
TRBV5-6,14,.,CASSLKGGNQPQHF
TRBV18,15,.,CASSPFVSGGETQYF
TRBV19,15,TRBD1,CASLDKQGSNSPLHF
TRBV6-4,14,TRBD2,CASSEHGGADTQYF
TRBV5-1,14,.,CASSPVTGSTEAFF
TRBV18,13,.,CASSLVQDRGYTF
TRBV11-3,14,.,CASSWGRTADTQYF
TRBV7-8,19,TRBD1,CASSRAARTGGIRTDTQYF
TRBV19,14,.,CASMQGRGNYGYTF
TRBV10-3,14,.,CAITAGPNTGELFF
TRBV6-4,17,TRBD1,CASSLTGTVDSKNIQYF
TRBV29-1,17,TRBD2,CSVENDSGGAVTGELFF
TRBV18,13,.,CASSPDWGNTIYF
TRBV9,15,.,CASTRQGAKQETQYF
TRBV18,18,TRBD2,CASSPASRYLAETDTQYF
TRBV11-3,14,TRBD2,CASSSAGDSYEQYF
TRBV28,16,TRBD2,CASSSGTSGRATEQFF
TRBV25-1,17,TRBD1,CASSESLHDRVKNSQYF
TRBV5-1,15,TRBD2,CASILGSGGTDTQYF
TRBV6-6,14,.,CASSYTSSNQPQHF
TRBV18,15,TRBD2,CASSPAGVPSETQYF
TRBV2,13,.,CASSEAQYNEQFF
TRBV6-1,15,TRBD2,CASSGLAESYNEQFF
TRBV25-1,17,TRBD1,CASSEYRAGGKWETQYF
TRBV2,14,.,CVWGREGVVYGYTF
TRBV11-1,14,.,CASSFRQLNSPLHF
TRBV4-1,15,.,CASSQAFLIQETQYF
TRBV5-5,15,TRBD1,CASSSKTGGLQPQHF
TRBV6-1,13,.,CASSGRGNTEAFF
TRBV27,13,TRBD1,CASSPGQGDEQYF
TRBV11-2,16,TRBD1,CASSLGARGRPYEQYF